Each of the 30 T cell receptor beta chains below was sequenced from the same sample in a study of cytomegalovirus exposure and HLA in healthy donors. This PCR relied on a set of 60 Vbeta primers and 13 Jbeta primers. The assay was immunoSEQ multiplex PCR, and TCRdb's table has in-frame clones only and misses some. This table has approximately 74,000 clones, roughly 73% appearing once. Sequenced sample: PBMCs. These receptors all stem from a man aged 35 to 55 in good health and CMV-seronegative.

This clone was observed once. CDR3 loop: CASRQVGVAGVEQFF. As DNA, the CDR3 is TGTGCCAGCAGACAGGTAGGGGTAGCGGGAGTTGAGCAGTTCTTC. This sequence joins TRBV7-2 and TRBJ2-1; TRBD2 matches 9 bases. J lost 9 bases, V lost 6 bases, and 12 bases had no gene match. From germline, CDR1 is SGHTA and CDR2 FQGNSA. CDR3 length equals 15 residues.

The J gene is TRBJ2-5, the V gene TRBV25-1; weak D call: TRBD1 (5 bases). The CDR3 sequence is 14 residues long. V lost 6 bases to trimming and J lost 3 bases, with 14 bases between them. Germline CDR1 and CDR2: MGHDK and SYGVNS. The CDR3 here is CASSDSANEETQYF. The CDR3 DNA sequence: TGTGCCAGCAGCGACAGCGCCAACGAAGAGACCCAGTACTTC.

V gene TRBV27 combines with J gene TRBJ1-6; the match to TRBD1 covers 8 bases. Unmatched junction bases numbered 10, after V lost 2 bases and J lost 10 bases. The CDR3 is 16 residues long. Germline assignment: CDR1 MNHEY and CDR2 SMNVEV (reference sequence). The CDR3: CASSLTRTGSGSPLHF. The CDR3 DNA follows: TGTGCCAGCAGTTTAACACGGACAGGGAGTGGCTCACCCCTCCACTTT.

This chain links TRBV7-9 with TRBJ1-2; D is unresolved. Germline CDR1 is SEHNR and CDR2 is FQNEAQ (reference sequence). V dropped 5 bases and J dropped 4 bases, with 20 bases sitting between them. The length of the CDR3 is 16 residues. CDR3 nucleotides: TGTGCCAGCAGCATAAAAATTGCGGAATCGAGCTATGGCTACACCTTC. The encoded protein is CASSIKIAESSYGYTF.

This chain connects TRBV25-1 to TRBJ1-4; tentative D call: TRBD1 (6 bases). The CDR3 length is 17 residues. V shed 8 bases and J shed 0 bases, with 19 bases lying between them. CDR1 MGHDK and CDR2 SYGVNS come from the germline V gene. The CDR3 DNA sequence: TGTGCCAGCCAGTACGGGCAGGGGCGTGCAACTAATGAAAAACTGTTTTTT. Amino acids: CASQYGQGRATNEKLFF.

V is TRBV4-2 and J is TRBJ2-7, with 11 bases identical to TRBD2. The CDR3 sequence is 13 residues long. Germline V gene lookup returns CDR1 LGHNA and CDR2 YNFKEQ. With 3 bases clipped from V and 6 bases from J, the junction kept 1 base outside the gene matches. The CDR3 loop is CASSQLAGGEQYF. As DNA, the CDR3 is TGTGCCAGCAGCCAGCTAGCGGGAGGCGAGCAGTACTTC.

The CDR3 here is CASSYSTQGSTEAFF. CDR3 bases: TGTGCCAGCAGTTACTCGACACAGGGTAGCACTGAAGCTTTCTTT. V usage is TRBV6-6 and J usage is TRBJ1-1; D is possibly TRBD1 (6 bases). V lost 0 bases to trimming and J lost 4 bases, with 12 bases between them. The CDR3 has 15 amino acids. Per the germline V gene, CDR1 is MNHNY and CDR2 is SVGAGI (reference sequence).

This clone was picked up one time. The J gene is TRBJ2-7, the V gene TRBV5-6; the D gene is possibly TRBD2 (7 bases). CDR1 and CDR2 (germline): SGHDT, YYEEEE. CDR3 length: 18 amino acids. The V end lost 3 bases, the J end lost 3 bases, and 25 bases lay between the germline ends. The CDR3 region has the DNA TGTGCCAGCAGCTCACCCTGGGTTTCGAACGGGGGGCACTACGAGCAGTACTTC. Translation: CASSSPWVSNGGHYEQYF.

V gene TRBV29-1 combines with J gene TRBJ2-3; D is possibly TRBD1 (6 bases). Germline V gene lookup returns CDR1 SQVTM and CDR2 ANQGSEA. V was trimmed by 7 bases and J by 7 bases, leaving 15 bases between them. The CDR3 length is 12 residues. The DNA for the CDR3 is TGCAGCGGGGGATTACAGGGTTATACGCAGTATTTT. Its translation is CSGGLQGYTQYF.

The rearrangement links TRBV5-5 to TRBJ2-3; D perhaps matches TRBD1 (6 bases). This CDR3 is built from 14 residues. Germline V CDR1 and CDR2: SGHKS, YYEKEE (reference sequence). Trimming removed 5 bases at V and 4 bases at J, with 14 bases between. The CDR3 DNA reads as TGTGCCAGCAGTGAGCCCCAGGGGCCAGATACGCAGTATTTT. It codes for CASSEPQGPDTQYF.

This clone was detected only a few times. The chain employs TRBV5-1 and TRBJ2-6, with D unclear. Trimming removed 4 bases at V and 0 bases at J, with 11 bases between. Per the germline V gene, CDR1 is SGHRS and CDR2 is YFSETQ. CDR3 length: 16 amino acids. In DNA, the CDR3 is TGCGCCAGCAGCGTAGGTGAGGCCTCTGGGGCCAACGTCCTGACTTTC. Protein: CASSVGEASGANVLTF.

This clone has only a few counts. This chain uses TRBV6-6 with TRBJ1-2; D is possibly TRBD1 (5 bases). CDR3 size: 12 residues. The V gene's germline CDR1 is MNHNY and CDR2 SVGAGI (reference sequence). Trimming took off 4 bases at V and 5 bases at J, with 8 bases between the two ends. The CDR3 is CASSFGTYGYTF. The CDR3 nucleotides read TGTGCCAGCAGTTTCGGGACTTATGGCTACACCTTC.

The chain has TRBV2 and TRBJ1-2; no clear D gene. The CDR3 is made up of 12 amino acids. The germline V and J ends were trimmed by 8 bases and 1 base, with 8 bases remaining between them. CDR1 is SNHLY, CDR2 FYNNEI, per germline. CDR3 in amino acids: CASALINYGYTF. In DNA, the CDR3 is TGTGCCAGCGCACTGATTAACTATGGCTACACCTTC.

V and J are TRBV4-1 and TRBJ1-6; 10 bases are a match to TRBD1. V lost 3 bases, J lost 8 bases, and 4 bases stayed unmatched. Looked up from germline, CDR1 is MGHRA and CDR2 is YSYEKL. This CDR3 is 15 amino acids long. CDR3 in DNA: TGCGCCAGCAGCCAGGGTGACAGGGGGCATTCACCCCTCCACTTT. It yields the protein CASSQGDRGHSPLHF.

The rearrangement uses TRBV6-1 and TRBJ2-5, with TRBD2 matching over 7 bases. The J call may be mistaken, given a closer DNA end match to TRBJ2-7. Germline V CDR1 and CDR2: MNHNS, SASEGT. The CDR3 is 15 amino acids. This CDR3 is CASSEPTGGTYEQYF. Here the CDR3 DNA reads TGTGCCAGCAGTGAACCCACGGGGGGAACCTACGAGCAGTACTTC.

This rearrangement joins TRBV11-2 to TRBJ1-2; 7 bases match TRBD1. Unmatched junction bases numbered 7, after V lost 4 bases and J lost 2 bases. The CDR3 is 15 amino acids. From germline, CDR1 is SGHAT and CDR2 FQNNGV. The CDR3 is CASSSVTGRNYGYTF. As DNA, the CDR3 is TGTGCCAGCAGCTCCGTGACAGGGCGGAACTATGGCTACACCTTC.

As to this clone: The junction shows a germline mismatch at one end, possibly a read error. V usage is TRBV6-5 and J usage is TRBJ1-5; D gene uncertain. The CDR3 runs 11 residues. CDR1 and CDR2 from the germline V gene are MNHEY and SVGAGI. In DNA, the CDR3 is TGTGCCAGCTCTGGCAACCAGCCCCAGCATTTT. Translated: CASSGNQPQHF.

The chain couples TRBV2 to TRBJ2-1; 11 bases line up with TRBD2. This CDR3 contains 17 residues. CDR1 is SNHLY, CDR2 FYNNEI, per germline. V lost 2 bases to trimming and J lost 8 bases; unmatched junction nucleotides: 11. The CDR3 protein is CASSEWSLAGGYDEQFF. The CDR3 DNA sequence: TGTGCCAGCAGTGAATGGAGCCTAGCGGGAGGTTACGATGAGCAGTTCTTC.

The J gene is TRBJ2-7, the V gene TRBV27; 9 positions match TRBD2. From germline, CDR1 is MNHEY and CDR2 SMNVEV (reference sequence). With V trimmed by 4 bases and J by 5 bases, 12 bases remained unmatched. There are 16 residues in the CDR3. CDR3 in DNA: TGTGCCAGCAGTTCCCCCATGGGCGGGGGGGCGGACGAGCAGTACTTC. Translated: CASSSPMGGGADEQYF.

This clone was picked up one time. The V gene is TRBV7-3, the J gene TRBJ2-5, with D unclear. Trimming stripped 5 bases from V and 5 bases from J, with 18 bases between. The CDR3 is 15 amino acids. The germline V gene encodes CDR1 SGHTA and CDR2 FQGTGA. This CDR3 is CASSPSSGTWETQYF. In nucleotides, the CDR3 is TGTGCCAGCAGCCCCTCTAGTGGCACATGGGAGACCCAGTACTTC.

This clone was observed a single time. The chain joins TRBV7-2 to TRBJ2-7; TRBD1 agrees at 9 bases. CDR1 SGHTA and CDR2 FQGNSA come from the germline V gene. The trim removed 3 bases at V and 3 bases at J, leaving 0 bases unmatched. The CDR3 is 13 amino acids. The CDR3 nucleotides read TGTGCCAGCAGCTTGACAGGGGGCTACGAGCAGTACTTC. This translates into CASSLTGGYEQYF.

The chain employs TRBV11-2 and TRBJ2-1; 11 nucleotides match TRBD2. The CDR3 consists of 15 residues. Germline V lookup: CDR1 SGHAT, CDR2 FQNNGV. The V and J ends lost 3 bases and 8 bases, in that order; junction bases with no gene match: 6. In DNA, the CDR3 is TGTGCCAGCAGCTTTGGCACTAGCGGGAGCGATGAGCAGTTCTTC. Protein sequence: CASSFGTSGSDEQFF.

The chain combines TRBV19 with TRBJ2-7; TRBD1 aligns across 8 bases. Trimming removed 3 bases from V and 1 base from J; junction bases left unmatched: 5. The CDR3 is 15 residues long. Germline-derived CDR1 and CDR2 are LNHDA and SQIVND (reference sequence). CDR3 in amino acids: CASSIGQGWSYEQYF. CDR3 sequence (DNA): TGTGCCAGTAGTATTGGACAGGGCTGGTCCTACGAGCAGTACTTC.

The chain links TRBV19 to TRBJ2-3, with 15 bases aligning to TRBD2. CDR3 length equals 17 residues. The V segment lost 9 bases and the J segment 0 bases; nucleotides outside the gene matches: 7. Germline V gene lookup returns CDR1 LNHDA and CDR2 SQIVND (reference sequence). CDR3 DNA sequence: TGTGCCAGCTCGCGGACTAGCGGGAGGGGAAGCACAGATACGCAGTATTTT. Translation gives CASSRTSGRGSTDTQYF.

This rearrangement joins TRBV27 to TRBJ1-1; 12 nucleotides line up with TRBD1. The junction had 6 bases not matched to a gene; V was cut back by 4 bases and J by 0 bases. The V gene's germline CDR1 is MNHEY and CDR2 SMNVEV (reference sequence). This CDR3 comprises 17 residues. DNA for the CDR3: TGTGCCAGCAGTTCCCGGGACAGGGGGCGCCTGAACACTGAAGCTTTCTTT. Protein sequence: CASSSRDRGRLNTEAFF.

V usage is TRBV5-1 and J usage is TRBJ1-3, with D perhaps matching TRBD1 (6 bases). V was clipped by 4 bases and J by 0 bases, with 14 bases between them. The CDR3 is 16 amino acids. Germline assignment: CDR1 SGHRS and CDR2 YFSETQ. The CDR3: CASSPEVRGSGNTIYF. The CDR3 DNA reads TGCGCCAGCAGCCCGGAGGTCAGGGGCTCTGGAAACACCATATATTTT.

The genes are TRBV5-5 and TRBJ1-4; 7 nucleotides agree with TRBD1. V trimming: 1 base; J trimming: 5 bases; junction bases outside the gene matches: 5. Per the germline V gene, CDR1 is SGHKS and CDR2 is YYEKEE (reference sequence). The CDR3 covers 15 residues. The CDR3 DNA is TGTGCCAGCAGCTTGCATCCGGGACAGAATGAAAAACTGTTTTTT. Encoded protein: CASSLHPGQNEKLFF.

J is TRBJ1-3 and V is TRBV7-8, with TRBD1 matching 10 bases. CDR3 length: 18 amino acids. Germline V gene data show CDR1 as SGHVS and CDR2 as FQNEAQ. The V gene end was trimmed by 3 bases and the J gene end by 7 bases; junction bases not matched to a gene: 15. The DNA of the CDR3 is TGTGCCAGCAGCTTCCCTCTTCGACCGGGACAGGGGTCGAACACCATATATTTT. Its protein product is CASSFPLRPGQGSNTIYF.

This clone was seen only once. J is TRBJ2-3 and V is TRBV11-3; TRBD2 matches 14 bases. This CDR3 region has 16 residues. V lost 5 bases to trimming and J lost 2 bases; unmatched junction nucleotides: 3. CDR1 is SGHNT, CDR2 YENEEA, per germline. The DNA of the CDR3 is TGTGCCAGCAGCGAGACTAGCGGGGGGGTCACAGATACGCAGTATTTT. The encoded protein is CASSETSGGVTDTQYF. Together with reference TRBV11-3 and TRBJ2-3, the CDR3 gives the full variable domain: EAGVVQSPRYKIIEKKQPVAFWCNPISGHNTLYWYLQNLGQGPELLIRYENEEAVDDSQLPKDRFSAERLKGVDSTLKIQPAELGDSAVYLCASSETSGGVTDTQYFGPGTRLTVL.

This clone was counted a single time. The V call is TRBV10-2, the J call TRBJ1-1; 10 bases agree with TRBD1. This CDR3 contains 16 residues. V shed 6 bases and J 1 base; nucleotides not matched to a gene: 8. From germline, CDR1 is WSHSY and CDR2 SAAADI. The CDR3 sequence: CASRPRQGATNTEAFF. CDR3 nucleotide sequence: TGCGCCAGCAGACCAAGACAGGGGGCTACGAACACTGAAGCTTTCTTT.